A single sample is the source of the 8 T cell receptor beta chains below, sequenced in a study of blood T cell repertoires in COVID-19. Sequenced by immunoSEQ multiplex PCR; TCRdb stores in-frame clones only, minus some. Of about 260,000 clones listed, roughly nine tenths are singletons. The material sequenced was PBMCs or T cells enriched from blood (not recorded which). The receptor set was obtained from a woman aged 50 to 60 who had recovered from COVID-19.

This rearrangement joins TRBV7-2 to TRBJ1-3, with 7 bases matching TRBD1. V dropped 5 bases and J dropped 2; count of bases not matched to a gene: 6. CDR1 is SGHTA and CDR2 is FQGNSA in the germline V gene. The CDR3 covers 15 residues. CDR3 protein: CASSPGGRAGNTIYF. CDR3 coding DNA: TGTGCCAGCAGCCCAGGGGGGCGGGCTGGAAACACCATATATTTT.

This clone was detected a few times. In nucleotides, the CDR3 is TGCAGCGTTCAACAGGGGTCGAGCAATCAGCCCCAGCATTTT. Amino acid sequence: CSVQQGSSNQPQHF. V is TRBV29-1 and J is TRBJ1-5; the match to TRBD1 covers 7 bases. Germline assignment: CDR1 SQVTM and CDR2 ANQGSEA. J was trimmed by 1 base and V by 5 bases; bases with no gene match: 5. CDR3 length: 14 residues.

The chain has TRBV15 and TRBJ1-1, with a weak D call TRBD1 (6 bases). Deletions cut 6 bases from V and 4 bases from J, with 18 bases between. This CDR3 has 15 amino acids. CDR1 is LNHNV and CDR2 is YYDKDF in the germline V gene (reference sequence). The CDR3 reads CATSKITQGSTEAFF. The CDR3, as DNA: TGTGCCACCAGTAAGATTACTCAGGGGAGCACTGAAGCTTTCTTT.

The V and J genes are TRBV5-1 and TRBJ1-1; unclear D gene. CDR3 length equals 13 residues. V lost 5 bases, J lost 1 base, and 9 bases lay in between. Germline V lookup: CDR1 SGHRS, CDR2 YFSETQ. Here the CDR3 DNA reads TGCGCCAGCAGGGTTGACAAGAACACTGAAGCTTTCTTT. Its translation: CASRVDKNTEAFF. The complete variable domain, with remaining parts taken from reference TRBV5-1 and TRBJ1-1, reads KAGVTQTPRYLIKTRGQQVTLSCSPISGHRSVSWYQQTPGQGLQFLFEYFSETQRNKGNFPGRFSGRQFSNSRSEMNVSTLELGDSALYLCASRVDKNTEAFFGQGTRLTVV.

V and J are TRBV6-5 and TRBJ1-6; possible D gene TRBD1, 5 bases. The CDR3 loop spans 13 amino acids. Germline CDR1 and CDR2: MNHEY and SVGAGI. V was pared by 4 bases and J by 10 bases, with 11 bases between. The CDR3 region has the DNA TGTGCCAGCAGTTCCGGGGGTAGGTCACCCCTCCACTTT. Translating gives CASSSGGRSPLHF.

In its sample, this clone was seen once. The CDR3 sequence is CASSKGRTVNQPQHF. The CDR3 DNA reads as TGTGCCAGCAGTAAGGGACGGACAGTCAATCAGCCCCAGCATTTT. This rearrangement joins TRBV28 to TRBJ1-5; TRBD1 is a possible D gene (6 bases). Trimming shortened V by 5 bases and J by 3 bases, and 14 bases separated the two germline ends. This CDR3 region has 15 residues. Per the germline V gene, CDR1 is MDHEN and CDR2 is SYDVKM.

The chain is built from TRBV15 and TRBJ2-7; no firm D call. Trimming pared 1 base from V and 3 bases from J, leaving 7 bases between. Germline V gives CDR1 LNHNV, CDR2 YYDKDF (reference sequence). The CDR3 is 13 amino acids. The CDR3 is CATSRGLDYEQYF. In DNA, the CDR3 is TGTGCCACCAGCAGAGGACTGGACTACGAGCAGTACTTC.

The V and J genes are TRBV28 and TRBJ2-7, with a possible D match to TRBD2 (6 bases). The CDR3 extends over 14 amino acids. CDR1 and CDR2 from the germline V gene are MDHEN and SYDVKM. V shed 6 bases and J shed 3 bases, with 15 bases lying between them. CDR3 loop: CASRLRDSLYEQYF. For the CDR3, the DNA is TGTGCCAGCAGACTCCGGGACTCACTCTACGAGCAGTACTTC.